This T cell receptor (beta chain) was captured in a study of T cells expressing NK-cell markers. Study in general: Among the eight sequenced donors, seven tested HCMV-seropositive and one tested seronegative.

As the method of synthesis, 5'RACE template switching with UMIs yielded TCR beta cDNA. TCRdb reprocessed the 5' RACE reads and reports one entry per CDR3 protein, with no DNA. The sample's table shows approximately 550,000 distinct CDR3 sequences. The TCR sequence derives from a man younger than 35 in good health. The specimen was blood T cells: a sorted CD56 or NKG2C T cell subset, CD4+ or CD8+ T cells, or bulk PBMC T cells (not recorded which).

CDR3 amino acids: CASSRTSGDSYNEQFF. This chain uses TRBV10-2 with TRBJ2-1; TCRdb proposes TRBD2, but this gene call is untestable without DNA. The V gene's germline CDR1 is WSHSY and CDR2 SAAADI. This CDR3 has 16 amino acids.